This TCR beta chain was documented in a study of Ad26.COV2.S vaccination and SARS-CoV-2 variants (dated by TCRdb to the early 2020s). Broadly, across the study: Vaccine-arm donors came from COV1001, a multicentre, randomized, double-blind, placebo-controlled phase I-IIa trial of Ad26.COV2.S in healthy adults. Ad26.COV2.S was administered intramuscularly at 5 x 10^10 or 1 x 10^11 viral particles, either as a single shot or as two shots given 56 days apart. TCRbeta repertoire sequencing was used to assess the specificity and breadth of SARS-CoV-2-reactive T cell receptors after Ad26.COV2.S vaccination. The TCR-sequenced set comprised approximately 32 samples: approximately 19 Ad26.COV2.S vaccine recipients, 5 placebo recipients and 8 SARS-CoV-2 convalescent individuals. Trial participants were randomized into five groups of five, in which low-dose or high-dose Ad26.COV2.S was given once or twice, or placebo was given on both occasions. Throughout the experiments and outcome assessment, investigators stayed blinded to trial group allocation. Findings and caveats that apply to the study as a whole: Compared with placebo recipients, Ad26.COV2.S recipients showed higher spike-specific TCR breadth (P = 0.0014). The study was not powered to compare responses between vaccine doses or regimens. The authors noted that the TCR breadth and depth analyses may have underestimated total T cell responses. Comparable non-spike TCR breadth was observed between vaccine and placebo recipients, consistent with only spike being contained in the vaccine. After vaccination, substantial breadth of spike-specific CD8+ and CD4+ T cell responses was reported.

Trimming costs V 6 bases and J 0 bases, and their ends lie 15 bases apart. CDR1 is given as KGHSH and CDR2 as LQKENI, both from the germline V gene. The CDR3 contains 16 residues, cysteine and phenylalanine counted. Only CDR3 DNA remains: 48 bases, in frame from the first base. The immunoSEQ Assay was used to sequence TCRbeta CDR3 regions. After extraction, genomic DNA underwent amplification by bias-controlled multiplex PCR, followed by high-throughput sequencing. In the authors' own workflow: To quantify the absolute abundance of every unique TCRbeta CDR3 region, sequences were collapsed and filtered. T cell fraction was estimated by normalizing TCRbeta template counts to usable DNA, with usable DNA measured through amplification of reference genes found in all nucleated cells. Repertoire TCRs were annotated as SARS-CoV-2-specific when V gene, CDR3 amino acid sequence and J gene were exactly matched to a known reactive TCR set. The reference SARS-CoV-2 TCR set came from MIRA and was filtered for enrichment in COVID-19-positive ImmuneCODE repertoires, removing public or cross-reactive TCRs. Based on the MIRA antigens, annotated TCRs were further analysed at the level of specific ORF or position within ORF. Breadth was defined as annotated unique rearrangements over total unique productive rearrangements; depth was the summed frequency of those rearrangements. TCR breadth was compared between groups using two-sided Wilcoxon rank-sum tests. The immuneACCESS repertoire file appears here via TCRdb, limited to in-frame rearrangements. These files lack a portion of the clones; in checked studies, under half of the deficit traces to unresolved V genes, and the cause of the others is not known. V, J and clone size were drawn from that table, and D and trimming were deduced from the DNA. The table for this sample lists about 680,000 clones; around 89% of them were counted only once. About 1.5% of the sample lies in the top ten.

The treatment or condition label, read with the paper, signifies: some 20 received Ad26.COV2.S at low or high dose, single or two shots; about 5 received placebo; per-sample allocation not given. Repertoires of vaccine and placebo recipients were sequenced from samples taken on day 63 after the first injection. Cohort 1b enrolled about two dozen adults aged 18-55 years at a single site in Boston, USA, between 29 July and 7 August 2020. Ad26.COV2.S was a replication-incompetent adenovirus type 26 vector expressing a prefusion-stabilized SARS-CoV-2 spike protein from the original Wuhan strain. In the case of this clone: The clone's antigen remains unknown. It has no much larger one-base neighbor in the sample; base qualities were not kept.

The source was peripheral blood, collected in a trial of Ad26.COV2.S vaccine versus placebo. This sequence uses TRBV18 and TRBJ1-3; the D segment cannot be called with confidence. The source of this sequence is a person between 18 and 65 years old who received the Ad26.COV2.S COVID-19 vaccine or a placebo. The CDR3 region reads CASSPGRALSGNTIYF. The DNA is TGTGCCAGCTCCCCCGGCCGAGCCCTCTCTGGAAACACCATATATTTT.